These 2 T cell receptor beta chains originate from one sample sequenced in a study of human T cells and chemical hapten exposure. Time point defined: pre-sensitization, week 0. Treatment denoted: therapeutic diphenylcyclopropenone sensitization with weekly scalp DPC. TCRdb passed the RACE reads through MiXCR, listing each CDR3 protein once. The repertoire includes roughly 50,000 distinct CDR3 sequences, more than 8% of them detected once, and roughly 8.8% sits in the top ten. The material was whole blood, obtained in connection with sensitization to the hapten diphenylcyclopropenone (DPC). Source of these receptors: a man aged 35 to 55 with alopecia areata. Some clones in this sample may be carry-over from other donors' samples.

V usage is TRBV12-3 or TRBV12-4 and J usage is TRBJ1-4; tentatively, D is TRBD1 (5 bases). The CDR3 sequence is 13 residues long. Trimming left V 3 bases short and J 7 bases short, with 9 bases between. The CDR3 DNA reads TGTGCCAGCAGTTTTTCGGGGCTTGAAAAACTGTTTTTT. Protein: CASSFSGLEKLFF.

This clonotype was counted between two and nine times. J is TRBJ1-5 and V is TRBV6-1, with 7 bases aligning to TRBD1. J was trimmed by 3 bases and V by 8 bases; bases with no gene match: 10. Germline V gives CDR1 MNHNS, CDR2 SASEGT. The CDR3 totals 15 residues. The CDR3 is CASGLDRSINQPQHF. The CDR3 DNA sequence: TGTGCCAGCGGCCTGGACAGGTCGATCAATCAGCCCCAGCATTTT.